The sequence of this T cell receptor beta chain was determined in a study of T cell responses to AZD1222 COVID-19 vaccine. General study points: Spike-specific TCR breadth and depth were elevated following two AZD1222 doses. It was only 6 or 7 AZD1222 recipients who were seropositive at baseline. Epitopes outside B.1.351 and B.1.1.7 mutated regions reportedly drew nearly half of spike TCRs.

The CDR3 extends over 15 amino acids. CDR1 and CDR2 (germline): SGHTA, FQGNSA. Trimming pared 1 base from V and 0 bases from J, leaving 7 bases between. The assay was immunoSEQ multiplex PCR, and TCRdb's table has in-frame clones only and misses some. The sample includes more than 150,000 clones, roughly 90% seen only once; the top ten take more than 0.75%. Concerning this clone: Its antigen is currently unknown.

The specimen was peripheral blood, collected on day 0 of AZD1222 vaccination. The chain has TRBV7-2 and TRBJ1-5; D gene unclear. This TCR was recovered from an adult in good health. CDR3: CASSLGLYSNQPQHF. CDR3 DNA: TGTGCCAGCAGCTTAGGGCTTTATAGCAATCAGCCCCAGCATTTT.